Listed here are 17 T cell receptor beta chains from one sample, sequenced in a study of shared clonotypes between healthy human individuals. Only in-frame clones appear in the TCRdb table, and some are missing; sequencing was by immunoSEQ multiplex PCR. The table shows roughly 2.1 million clones, with roughly 91% occurring only once. Naive CD8 cells lacked CD45RO and underwent positive selection for CCR7, leaving out terminally differentiated effector memory CD45RA+ cells. Input material: naive CD8+ T cells from PBMCs. The receptors shown here come from a man younger than 35 in good health. Some clones in this sample may be carry-over from other donors' samples.

The chain is built from TRBV19 and TRBJ2-5; D not certain. Trimming shortened V by 6 bases and J by 7 bases, and 12 bases separated the two germline ends. Germline V CDR1 and CDR2: LNHDA, SQIVND (reference sequence). The CDR3 totals 12 residues. The CDR3 loop reads CASRQSMGTQYF. The CDR3 nucleotides are TGTGCCAGTAGACAGTCGATGGGGACCCAGTACTTC.

This clone has more than one count but fewer than ten. The chain uses TRBV2 and TRBJ2-7; D ambiguous. Trimming removed 7 bases from V and 0 bases from J, with 4 bases in between. This CDR3 comprises 11 residues. Germline CDR1 reads SNHLY; CDR2 reads FYNNEI. The CDR3 DNA is TGTGCCAGCACCAGCTCCTACGAGCAGTACTTC. Protein sequence: CASTSSYEQYF. Full variable domain (remainder filled in from reference TRBV2 and TRBJ2-7): EPEVTQTPSHQVTQMGQEVILRCVPISNHLYFYWYRQILGQKVEFLVSFYNNEISEKSEIFDDQFSVERPDGSNFTLKIRSTKLEDSAMYFCASTSSYEQYFGPGTRLTVT.

The chain employs TRBV28 and TRBJ2-3; D could derive from TRBD1 or TRBD2 (5 bases each). CDR1 is MDHEN, CDR2 SYDVKM, per germline. V was pared by 3 bases and J by 3 bases, with 13 bases between. This CDR3 region has 15 residues. The CDR3 protein is CASSFGTFGTDTQYF. The CDR3 DNA sequence: TGTGCCAGCAGTTTTGGGACCTTCGGGACAGATACGCAGTATTTT. Variable domain in full (rest from reference TRBV28 and TRBJ2-3): DVKVTQSSRYLVKRTGEKVFLECVQDMDHENMFWYRQDPGLGLRLIYFSYDVKMKEKGDIPEGYSVSREKKERFSLILESASTNQTSMYLCASSFGTFGTDTQYFGPGTRLTVL.

The chain couples TRBV4-1 to TRBJ2-1, with 8 bases matching TRBD1. CDR1 is MGHRA and CDR2 is YSYEKL in the germline V gene. This CDR3 comprises 14 residues. The J segment lost 7 bases and the V segment lost 1 base, leaving 3 bases of the junction unmatched. The CDR3: CASSQADRANEQFF. In nucleotides, the CDR3 is TGCGCCAGCAGCCAAGCGGACAGGGCAAATGAGCAGTTCTTC.

The chain is built from TRBV7-9 and TRBJ1-1, with 8 bases that match TRBD1. After removal of 1 base from V and 7 bases from J, the junction contained 5 bases not matched to a gene. Germline V lookup: CDR1 SEHNR, CDR2 FQNEAQ (reference sequence). This CDR3 comprises 14 residues. CDR3 in amino acids: CASSLVTGANEAFF. CDR3 DNA: TGTGCCAGCAGCTTAGTGACAGGGGCCAATGAAGCTTTCTTT.

The chain couples TRBV6-6 to TRBJ2-3; 12 nucleotides agree with TRBD2. Trimming took 5 bases from V and 5 from J; bases not matched to a gene: 2. The CDR3 contains 14 residues. The germline V gene encodes CDR1 MNHNY and CDR2 SVGAGI (reference sequence). CDR3 sequence reads: CASSRLAGVDTQYF. The CDR3 DNA follows: TGTGCCAGCAGTAGACTAGCGGGAGTAGATACGCAGTATTTT.

The J gene is TRBJ2-7, the V gene TRBV5-4; D gene ambiguous. V was trimmed by 1 base and J by 5 bases, leaving 4 bases between them. The CDR3 runs 11 residues. The V gene's germline CDR1 is SGHNT and CDR2 YYREEE (reference sequence). CDR3: CASSLLNEQYF. The CDR3 region has the DNA TGTGCCAGCAGCTTGCTGAACGAGCAGTACTTC.

This clone was found once. This chain links TRBV19 with TRBJ2-1, with a possible D match to TRBD2 (7 bases). From germline, CDR1 is LNHDA and CDR2 SQIVND (reference sequence). The CDR3 consists of 17 residues. With 0 bases removed from V and 5 bases from J, the gap between germline ends came to 17 bases. Written as DNA, the CDR3 is TGTGCCAGTAGTATAGAGGGGAGGGGGACGAGACACAATGAGCAGTTCTTC. Amino acids: CASSIEGRGTRHNEQFF. The variable domain in full, completed from reference TRBV19 and TRBJ2-1, reads DGGITQSPKYLFRKEGQNVTLSCEQNLNHDAMYWYRQDPGQGLRLIYYSQIVNDFQKGDIAEGYSVSREKKESFPLTVTSAQKNPTAFYLCASSIEGRGTRHNEQFFGPGTRLTVL.

The sample holds one count of this clone. The V call is TRBV5-4, the J call TRBJ2-7; D gene unclear. The CDR3 sequence is 13 residues long. V lost 4 bases, J lost 0 bases, and 8 bases lay in between. The germline gives CDR1 SGHNT, CDR2 YYREEE (reference sequence). The chain's CDR3 is CASSQHSSYEQYF. In DNA form, the CDR3 reads TGTGCCAGCAGCCAGCATAGCTCCTACGAGCAGTACTTC. The complete variable domain, with remaining parts taken from reference TRBV5-4 and TRBJ2-7, reads ETGVTQSPTHLIKTRGQQVTLRCSSQSGHNTVSWYQQALGQGPQFIFQYYREEENGRGNFPPRFSGLQFPNYSSELNVNALELDDSALYLCASSQHSSYEQYFGPGTRLTVT.

The J gene is TRBJ1-2, the V gene TRBV4-2; 7 bases line up with TRBD1. The CDR3 totals 16 residues. The junction had 15 bases not matched to a gene; V was cut back by 3 bases and J by 8 bases. Per the germline V gene, CDR1 is LGHNA and CDR2 is YNFKEQ. The CDR3 loop is CASSHPGTANPGGYTF. CDR3 nucleotides: TGTGCCAGCAGCCACCCCGGGACAGCCAACCCGGGGGGCTACACCTTC.

J is TRBJ2-7 and V is TRBV28, with TRBD1 matching 7 bases. Germline CDR1 MDHEN, CDR2 SYDVKM. With 5 bases clipped from V and 3 bases from J, the junction kept 7 bases outside the gene matches. The CDR3 contains 14 residues. The chain's CDR3 is CASSTHRGSYEQYF. As DNA, the CDR3 is TGTGCCAGCAGTACTCACAGGGGAAGCTACGAGCAGTACTTC.

J is TRBJ1-1 and V is TRBV9; D is ambiguous. CDR3 length: 15 amino acids. V lost 0 bases and J lost 0, with 9 bases in between. CDR1 is SGDLS and CDR2 is YYNGEE in the germline V gene. CDR3 residues: CASSVGGFMNTEAFF. For the CDR3, the DNA is TGTGCCAGCAGCGTAGGAGGATTTATGAACACTGAAGCTTTCTTT.

The chain has TRBV27 and TRBJ2-5; D may be TRBD1 (5 bases). V was trimmed by 1 base and J by 5 bases, leaving 17 bases between them. The V gene's germline CDR1 is MNHEY and CDR2 SMNVEV (reference sequence). This CDR3 is 16 amino acids long. Here the CDR3 reads CASSLLSLVGPETQYF. DNA of the CDR3: TGTGCCAGCAGTTTATTGAGCTTGGTGGGGCCGGAGACCCAGTACTTC.

This clone was observed a few times. The chain recombines TRBV6-1 with TRBJ2-7, with a tentative D call TRBD2 (6 bases). V lost 4 bases and J 1 base, leaving 11 bases between the germline ends. This CDR3 contains 14 residues. Germline CDR1 is MNHNS and CDR2 is SASEGT. CDR3 sequence (DNA): TGTGCCAGCAGTGGACTAGGACCTTCCTACGAGCAGTACTTC. It encodes CASSGLGPSYEQYF.

V usage is TRBV6-1 and J usage is TRBJ2-1; D gene uncertain. CDR1 and CDR2 (germline): MNHNS, SASEGT. Deletions cut 2 bases from V and 9 bases from J, with 8 bases between. There are 12 residues in the CDR3. This CDR3 reads CASSERVAEQFF. The CDR3 DNA reads as TGTGCCAGCAGTGAAAGAGTAGCTGAGCAGTTCTTC.

A single count supports this clone. This sequence joins TRBV9 and TRBJ2-4; D unresolved. This CDR3 has 16 residues. The V gene lost 3 bases and the J gene lost 3 bases, with 16 bases spanning the gap. The V gene's germline CDR1 is SGDLS and CDR2 YYNGEE. CDR3 sequence (DNA): TGTGCCAGCAGCGCCCATTCTGGGTTGGGCAAAAACATTCAGTACTTC. This gives the protein CASSAHSGLGKNIQYF. Complete variable domain (other parts from reference TRBV9 and TRBJ2-4): DSGVTQTPKHLITATGQRVTLRCSPRSGDLSVYWYQQSLDQGLQFLIQYYNGEERAKGNILERFSAQQFPDLHSELNLSSLELGDSALYFCASSAHSGLGKNIQYFGAGTRLSVL.

The gene calls are TRBV12-5 and TRBJ2-1, with 12 bases aligning to TRBD2. V trimming: 7 bases; J trimming: 7 bases; junction bases outside the gene matches: 11. The CDR3 contains 16 residues. Per germline, CDR1 LGHNT and CDR2 FRNRAP. CDR3: CASVRESLAGGNEQFF. The CDR3 nucleotides read TGTGCTAGTGTTAGGGAAAGTCTAGCGGGAGGGAATGAGCAGTTCTTC.